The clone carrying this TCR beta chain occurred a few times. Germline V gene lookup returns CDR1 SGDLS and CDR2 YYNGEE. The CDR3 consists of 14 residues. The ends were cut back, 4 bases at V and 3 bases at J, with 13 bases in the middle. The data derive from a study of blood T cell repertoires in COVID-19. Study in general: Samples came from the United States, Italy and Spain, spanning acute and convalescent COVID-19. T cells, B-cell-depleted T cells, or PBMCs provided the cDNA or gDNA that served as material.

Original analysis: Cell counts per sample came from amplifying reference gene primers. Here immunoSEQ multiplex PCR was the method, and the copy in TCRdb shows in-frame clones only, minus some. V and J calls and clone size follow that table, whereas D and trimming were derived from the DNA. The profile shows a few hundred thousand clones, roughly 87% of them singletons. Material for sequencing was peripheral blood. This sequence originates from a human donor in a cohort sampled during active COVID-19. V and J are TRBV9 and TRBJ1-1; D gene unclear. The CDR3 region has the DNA TGTGCCAGCAGCCTTCTCATGGAGGACACTGAAGCTTTCTTT. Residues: CASSLLMEDTEAFF.